This T cell receptor (beta chain) was sequenced during a study of TIL therapy for anti-PD-1-resistant metastatic lung cancer. Study-wide context: Patients had a median age of about 55 years (range roughly 35-85). Tumors carried a median roughly 1.5 non-synonymous mutations per megabase.

J lost 2 bases, V lost 4 bases, and 9 bases had no gene match. Germline V CDR1 and CDR2: SGHDT, YYEEEE. CDR3 length: 15 amino acids. Specified time point: pre-treatment sample, taken before nivolumab and TIL therapy. Stage 4 NSCLC adults joined between 2017 and January 2020. Overall study findings and caveats: Infused TIL clonotypes partially replaced the baseline blood repertoire, then decayed over months.

This was the immunoSEQ v3 assay. The table came from immunoSEQ multiplex PCR; TCRdb's copy has only in-frame clones and leaves some out. Altogether 25,000 to 40,000 clones are present, 74% being singletons, with the ten largest covering less than 3%. This clone was found a few times. Its matching antigen is unknown. Sequences were derived from blood, sampled at baseline. This rearrangement joins TRBV5-6 to TRBJ2-7, with 7 bases matching TRBD2. The TCR sequence derives from a woman between 30 and 85 years old with non-small cell lung cancer. This CDR3 is CASSRWASGTYEQYF. The CDR3 region has the DNA TGTGCCAGCAGCCGCTGGGCTAGCGGAACCTACGAGCAGTACTTC.